Included here is one T cell receptor (beta chain) sequence, with context. An end of the junction differs from the germline gene, which may be a read error. Genomic DNA, the template, was used for profiling of the TCR beta VDJ and CDR3. TCRdb re-derived calls from the reads in MiXCR, one entry per CDR3 protein. This sample has about 400,000 distinct CDR3 sequences, with about 70% found just once. The CDR3 sequence is 11 residues long. In germline, CDR1 is SGHTA, CDR2 FQGNSA. The data were obtained in a study of CD8+CD57+ T cells in acquired aplastic anemia. Sequencing was done on a sample of sorted CD4+, CD8+, or CD8+CD57+ T cells (not recorded which) from PBMCs. V is TRBV7-2 and J is TRBJ2-7; D gene ambiguous. The receptor's source is a human donor in good health, serving as a control. The CDR3 region is CASSHSCEHYF. DNA of the CDR3: TGTGCCAGCAGCCACTCCTGCGAACACTATTTC.